Detailed here is one T cell receptor beta chain. Its antigen remains unidentified. In the naive CD8 group, cells lacked CD45RO and were positively selected for CCR7, so terminally differentiated effector memory CD45RA+ cells were left out. Participating donors were healthy, HIV-negative adults free of recent acute infections or vaccinations. Nashville, Tennessee was home to all donors, who were Caucasian adults. Here immunoSEQ multiplex PCR was the method, and the copy in TCRdb shows in-frame clones only, minus some. The sample lists about 600,000 clones; 98% were seen once. The sample belongs to a study of shared clonotypes between healthy human individuals. V was cut by 1 base and J by 2 bases, with 9 bases left in between. The germline V gene has CDR1 MGHRA and CDR2 YSYEKL. This CDR3 contains 14 residues. General study results and limits: Sequencing depth was predicted to influence how clonotypes are shared among donors. Blood was the only sampled material, and tissue repertoires likely differ.

The chain employs TRBV4-1 and TRBJ2-7, with D hard to call. This TCR derives from a man under 40 in good health. Sequencing was carried out using naive CD8+ T cells sorted from blood. In nucleotides, the CDR3 is TGCGCCAGCAGCCAAGTACTCTCGACCTACGAGCAGTACTTC. Encoded protein: CASSQVLSTYEQYF.